Presented here are 32 T cell receptor beta chains from one specimen sequenced in a study of cytomegalovirus exposure and HLA in healthy donors. It was with 60 Vbeta and 13 Jbeta primers that the PCR ran. Generated by immunoSEQ multiplex PCR, the TCRdb table keeps only in-frame clones and is missing some. Found here are approximately 130,000 clones, around 78% of them singletons; the top ten hold more than 1.5%. Material: PBMCs. These receptors all stem from a man in his forties in good health and CMV-seronegative.

The V gene is TRBV14, the J gene TRBJ1-2; no clear D gene. CDR3 length equals 15 residues. V was trimmed by 0 bases and J by 4 bases, leaving 12 bases between them. Germline CDR1 is SGHDN and CDR2 is FVKESK. This CDR3 is CASSQDLRGPYGYTF. CDR3 nucleotide sequence: TGTGCCAGCAGCCAAGATCTTAGAGGTCCCTATGGCTACACCTTC.

The rearrangement joins TRBV5-4 to TRBJ2-7; 7 bases are shared with TRBD2. With V trimmed by 4 bases and J by 6 bases, 10 bases remained unmatched. The CDR3 has 14 amino acids. Per germline, CDR1 SGHNT and CDR2 YYREEE (reference sequence). The CDR3 coding sequence is TGTGCCAGCAGCCTCGCGGGAGCGTCGGGCGAGCAGTACTTC. Protein sequence: CASSLAGASGEQYF.

The rearrangement uses TRBV28 and TRBJ1-2; 9 bases are shared with TRBD1. In germline, CDR1 is MDHEN, CDR2 SYDVKM. Germline trimming cut 5 bases from V and 4 bases from J; bases unmatched to any gene: 8. The CDR3 is made up of 15 amino acids. The CDR3 DNA sequence: TGTGCCAGCAGTCCTTGGGACAGGGCAACCTATGGCTACACCTTC. Translation gives CASSPWDRATYGYTF.

The CDR3 region has the DNA TGTGCCAGCAGCGCACAGGGAACTGGAAACACCATATATTTT. This encodes CASSAQGTGNTIYF. This sequence joins TRBV9 and TRBJ1-3; maybe TRBD1 (6 bases). V lost 3 bases, J lost 2 bases, and 9 bases lay in between. This CDR3 contains 14 residues. From germline, CDR1 is SGDLS and CDR2 YYNGEE.

The chain joins TRBV9 to TRBJ2-2; tentative D call: TRBD1 (6 bases). This CDR3 spans 17 amino acids. Germline-derived CDR1 and CDR2 are SGDLS and YYNGEE. V shed 4 bases and J shed 5 bases, with 21 bases lying between them. CDR3 in DNA: TGTGCCAGCAGCCCCCCGACAGGACCGGAGTGGACCGGGGAGCTGTTTTTT. Its protein is CASSPPTGPEWTGELFF. The variable domain in full, completed from reference TRBV9 and TRBJ2-2, reads DSGVTQTPKHLITATGQRVTLRCSPRSGDLSVYWYQQSLDQGLQFLIQYYNGEERAKGNILERFSAQQFPDLHSELNLSSLELGDSALYFCASSPPTGPEWTGELFFGEGSRLTVL.

The chain has TRBV18 and TRBJ1-3; unclear D gene. Germline V lookup: CDR1 KGHSH, CDR2 LQKENI. The germline V and J ends were trimmed by 3 bases and 0 bases, with 9 bases remaining between them. The CDR3 sequence is 15 residues long. DNA for the CDR3: TGTGCCAGCTCACCGGAACAGTTCTCTGGAAACACCATATATTTT. As protein: CASSPEQFSGNTIYF.

This clone has more than one count but fewer than ten. This chain links TRBV6-6 with TRBJ1-4; a weak D match, TRBD1 (5 bases). The CDR3 extends over 15 amino acids. V gave up 6 bases and J gave up 4 bases, with 15 bases separating them. The germline gives CDR1 MNHNY, CDR2 SVGAGI (reference sequence). CDR3: CASRPSGPSNEKLFF. CDR3 DNA sequence: TGTGCCAGCAGACCCTCAGGGCCCAGTAATGAAAAACTGTTTTTT.

The genes are TRBV4-3 and TRBJ1-2; D is uncertain. There are 14 residues in the CDR3. Trimming stripped 0 bases from V and 5 bases from J, with 10 bases between. The germline V gene has CDR1 LGHNA and CDR2 YSLEER. CDR3 residues: CASSQELDWYGYTF. As DNA, the CDR3 is TGCGCCAGCAGCCAAGAGTTAGATTGGTATGGCTACACCTTC.

This chain joins TRBV7-3 and TRBJ1-2, with D perhaps TRBD1 (5 bases). CDR1 is SGHTA, CDR2 FQGTGA, per germline. V lost 2 bases to trimming and J lost 3 bases, with 7 bases between them. The CDR3 sequence is 13 residues long. This CDR3 is CASSLRGDYGYTF. The CDR3 nucleotides are TGTGCCAGCAGCTTACGGGGGGACTATGGCTACACCTTC.

This clone was counted a single time. One end of the junction does not line up with germline, which may come from a read error. This chain joins TRBV7-9 and TRBJ2-7; 8 bases agree with TRBD2. Germline V lookup: CDR1 SEHNR, CDR2 FQNEAQ (reference sequence). This CDR3 region has 14 residues. CDR3 sequence: CSSSSSGSPHEQYF. The CDR3 DNA follows: TGTTCCAGCAGCTCCAGCGGGAGTCCCCACGAGCAGTACTTC.

The chain couples TRBV6-6 to TRBJ1-1; TRBD1 matches at 8 bases. The CDR3 extends over 12 amino acids. Germline V gives CDR1 MNHNY, CDR2 SVGAGI (reference sequence). J was trimmed by 7 bases and V by 5 bases; bases with no gene match: 3. The CDR3 DNA is TGTGCCAGCAGTCAGACAGGGGTTGAAGCTTTCTTT. This encodes CASSQTGVEAFF.

V gene TRBV9 combines with J gene TRBJ2-3, with unresolved D. The V and J ends lost 3 bases and 8 bases respectively, with 7 bases between them. Germline CDR1 SGDLS, CDR2 YYNGEE. The CDR3 is 11 residues long. The CDR3 coding sequence is TGTGCCAGCAGCGACTCGGGTACGCAGTATTTT. This sequence encodes CASSDSGTQYF.

V usage is TRBV19 and J usage is TRBJ1-1, with a tentative D call TRBD1 (6 bases). Germline CDR1 reads LNHDA; CDR2 reads SQIVND (reference sequence). The CDR3 loop spans 17 amino acids. The V and J ends lost 8 bases and 1 base respectively, with 23 bases between them. The CDR3 nucleotides are TGTGCCAGTTATTCGGACAGATGGCGTGTGGGGAACACTGAAGCTTTCTTT. Protein sequence: CASYSDRWRVGNTEAFF.

The J gene is TRBJ2-2, the V gene TRBV5-1, with TRBD1 as a possible D gene (6 bases). Germline assignment: CDR1 SGHRS and CDR2 YFSETQ. This CDR3 has 15 amino acids. Trimming stripped 4 bases from V and 5 bases from J, with 15 bases between. In DNA form, the CDR3 reads TGCGCCAGCAGCCCCGTTGTCAGGGGTACCGGGGAGCTGTTTTTT. Translating gives CASSPVVRGTGELFF.

The chain links TRBV6-1 to TRBJ2-5; D gene uncertain. Germline CDR1 MNHNS, CDR2 SASEGT. The CDR3 runs to 15 residues. Trimming shortened V by 2 bases and J by 6 bases, and 16 bases separated the two germline ends. The CDR3 DNA reads TGTGCCAGCAGTGAATTGAGACTGATCGGCCAGACCCAGTACTTC. Residues: CASSELRLIGQTQYF.

Concerning this clone: The same CDR3 is also encoded by other DNA sequences in this sample. The chain is built from TRBV4-1 and TRBJ1-5, with D maybe TRBD1 (6 bases). The germline V and J ends were trimmed by 3 bases and 3 bases, with 12 bases remaining between them. CDR1 MGHRA and CDR2 YSYEKL come from the germline V gene. The CDR3 runs to 15 residues. Here the CDR3 reads CASSQGAGINQPQHF. In DNA, the CDR3 is TGCGCCAGCAGCCAGGGGGCAGGAATCAATCAGCCCCAGCATTTT.

The CDR3 spells CASRQGLYEQYF. CDR3 DNA: TGTGCCAGTAGACAGGGGTTGTACGAGCAGTACTTC. The J gene is TRBJ2-7, the V gene TRBV6-5, with 8 bases identical to TRBD1. V was pared by 9 bases and J by 4 bases, with 5 bases of the junction left unmatched. In germline, CDR1 is MNHEY, CDR2 SVGAGI. This CDR3 region has 12 residues.

The chain is built from TRBV4-3 and TRBJ2-7; D possibly corresponds to TRBD2 (5 bases). Trimming left V 0 bases short and J 6 bases short, with 12 bases between. Germline assignment: CDR1 LGHNA and CDR2 YSLEER. This CDR3 comprises 14 residues. CDR3 in amino acids: CASSQDRTSGEQYF. In DNA, the CDR3 is TGCGCCAGCAGCCAAGATCGGACTTCTGGCGAGCAGTACTTC.

This clone was picked up a small number of times. This chain connects TRBV5-1 to TRBJ2-1; 8 positions match TRBD1. Trimming at V came to 3 bases and at J to 8 bases, leaving 7 bases not matched to a gene. Germline loops: CDR1 SGHRS, CDR2 YFSETQ. This CDR3 spans 14 amino acids. The CDR3 here is CASSSGQEYDEQFF. In DNA form, the CDR3 reads TGCGCCAGCAGCTCGGGACAGGAGTACGATGAGCAGTTCTTC. Based on the CDR3 plus reference TRBV5-1 and TRBJ2-1, the full variable domain is KAGVTQTPRYLIKTRGQQVTLSCSPISGHRSVSWYQQTPGQGLQFLFEYFSETQRNKGNFPGRFSGRQFSNSRSEMNVSTLELGDSALYLCASSSGQEYDEQFFGPGTRLTVL.

In the case of this clone: This specimen includes other DNA sequences encoding the same CDR3. The chain carries TRBV7-2 and TRBJ2-2; D unclear. The V end lost 3 bases, the J end lost 1 base, and 6 bases lay between the germline ends. This CDR3 comprises 14 residues. Germline assignment: CDR1 SGHTA and CDR2 FQGNSA. This CDR3 is CASSLGRNTGELFF. The CDR3 nucleotides are TGTGCCAGCAGCTTGGGCAGGAACACCGGGGAGCTGTTTTTT.

The genes are TRBV9 and TRBJ2-7; a possible D gene is TRBD1 (6 bases). Deletions cut 4 bases from V and 5 bases from J, with 10 bases between. Germline values: CDR1 SGDLS, CDR2 YYNGEE. The CDR3 sequence is 12 residues long. The CDR3 DNA reads as TGTGCCAGCAGCCAGGCAGGGGACGAGCAGTACTTC. Its protein product is CASSQAGDEQYF.

As for this clone: At the DNA level, this CDR3 is encoded by other sequences in the same sample as well. This sequence joins TRBV27 and TRBJ2-7, with 8 bases aligning to TRBD2. With V trimmed by 2 bases and J by 2 bases, 2 bases remained unmatched. CDR3 length: 14 residues. Germline V gene data show CDR1 as MNHEY and CDR2 as SMNVEV (reference sequence). The DNA for the CDR3 is TGTGCCAGCAGTTTAGCGGGAGGTCCCTACGAGCAGTACTTC. This encodes CASSLAGGPYEQYF.

V usage is TRBV28 and J usage is TRBJ2-2; D is possibly TRBD1 (5 bases). The CDR3 runs 16 residues. V lost 3 bases and J lost 5, with 16 bases in between. Germline CDR1 is MDHEN and CDR2 is SYDVKM. The CDR3 region has the DNA TGTGCCAGCAGTTTCGGGCCGAGAAGGGGTACCGGGGAGCTGTTTTTT. It is translated as CASSFGPRRGTGELFF.

The V gene is TRBV5-1, the J gene TRBJ2-1; TRBD1 matches at 9 bases. J gave up 0 bases and V 5 bases, and 12 bases lay outside the gene matches. Looked up from germline, CDR1 is SGHRS and CDR2 is YFSETQ. This CDR3 has 18 residues. CDR3 DNA: TGCGCCAGCAGTTTAACCCAGGGACAGGGTGCCTCCTACAATGAGCAGTTCTTC. It is translated as CASSLTQGQGASYNEQFF.

This clone has only a few counts. V is TRBV7-9 and J is TRBJ1-5; D is ambiguous. Trimming left V 2 bases short and J 7 bases short, with 21 bases between. CDR1 is SEHNR, CDR2 FQNEAQ, per germline (reference sequence). The CDR3 length is 17 residues. The CDR3 DNA follows: TGTGCCAGCAGCTTAACCCCTCCCGTAGGAGGGAAACAGCCCCAGCATTTT. It yields the protein CASSLTPPVGGKQPQHF.

The chain couples TRBV2 to TRBJ2-1, with D unresolved. V was pared by 2 bases and J by 4 bases, with 6 bases between. CDR1 and CDR2 (germline): SNHLY, FYNNEI. This CDR3 is built from 13 residues. This CDR3 is CASSERQYNEQFF. CDR3 nucleotide sequence: TGTGCCAGCAGTGAACGCCAGTACAATGAGCAGTTCTTC.

The chain carries TRBV6-5 and TRBJ2-1, with 9 positions matching TRBD2. This CDR3 spans 13 amino acids. V shed 7 bases and J 8 bases; nucleotides not matched to a gene: 6. The germline CDR1 and CDR2 sequences are MNHEY and SVGAGI. DNA of the CDR3: TGTGCCAGCATGACGAGCGGGGGGCATGAGCAGTTCTTC. Translating gives CASMTSGGHEQFF.

The chain couples TRBV4-3 to TRBJ2-1; possible D gene TRBD2, 7 bases. Germline assignment: CDR1 LGHNA and CDR2 YSLEER. The length of the CDR3 is 16 residues. V was trimmed by 0 bases and J by 9 bases, leaving 18 bases between them. CDR3 in amino acids: CASSQDRLAGGREQFF. As DNA, the CDR3 is TGCGCCAGCAGCCAAGATCGACTAGCCGGGGGCCGTGAGCAGTTCTTC.

This rearrangement joins TRBV6-1 to TRBJ2-7; D may be TRBD2 (5 bases). The V gene lost 6 bases and the J gene lost 5 bases, with 14 bases spanning the gap. This CDR3 has 13 amino acids. Germline CDR1 MNHNS, CDR2 SASEGT. DNA of the CDR3: TGTGCCAGCAGGTCAACGGGGTACGACGAGCAGTACTTC. Encoded protein: CASRSTGYDEQYF.

This chain uses TRBV7-2 with TRBJ2-1, with 14 bases matching TRBD2. The CDR3 extends over 15 amino acids. Germline V gives CDR1 SGHTA, CDR2 FQGNSA. Trimming took 5 bases from V and 8 from J; bases not matched to a gene: 5. The CDR3 DNA sequence: TGTGCCAGCAGCCAAGGGGGACTAGCGGGAGATGAGCAGTTCTTC. It specifies CASSQGGLAGDEQFF.

This clone is a singleton in its sample. This chain joins TRBV11-3 and TRBJ1-5; 8 bases match TRBD1. V was pared by 6 bases and J by 7 bases, with 5 bases of the junction left unmatched. The CDR3 runs to 13 residues. Germline loops: CDR1 SGHNT, CDR2 YENEEA. CDR3 region: CASRDRAKQPQHF. CDR3 DNA sequence: TGTGCCAGCAGGGACAGGGCCAAACAGCCCCAGCATTTT.

The chain links TRBV7-2 to TRBJ2-1; 8 nucleotides align to TRBD2. V lost 3 bases, J lost 4 bases, and 2 bases stayed unmatched. Germline V lookup: CDR1 SGHTA, CDR2 FQGNSA. The CDR3 loop spans 14 amino acids. For the CDR3, the DNA is TGTGCCAGCAGCTTTAGCGGGAATTACAATGAGCAGTTCTTC. Translating it yields CASSFSGNYNEQFF.